The rows below give T cell receptor beta chains drawn from one sample of a study of OX40 agonist ivuxolimab in advanced cancers. Profiled with immunoSEQ multiplex PCR; TCRdb holds only in-frame clones, not every one. The sample consists of about 47,000 clones, around 84% of them appearing once. The sequenced sample was CD4+ or CD8+ T cells sorted from blood, obtained in a trial of the OX40 agonist ivuxolimab. These receptors all stem from an adult with an advanced solid tumor such as melanoma, head and neck, liver or kidney cancer. CDR3s include the opening cysteine and the closing phenylalanine or tryptophan. A D gene is named only where the DNA matches it firmly. Clone size is stated in some rows and not others, as once, few, many or a class when expanded.

>.|TRBJ2-7|TRBD2|TRBV4-1
CASRDWTSSDEQYF
TGCGCCAGCAGAGATTGGACTAGCTCCGACGAGCAGTACTTC
>.|TRBJ1-5|TRBD1|TRBV28
CASRTGEQPQHF
TGTGCCAGCAGGACAGGGGAACAGCCCCAGCATTTT
>once|TRBJ2-1|TRBD1|TRBV7-8
CASSYRGPNEQFF
TGTGCCAGCAGCTACAGGGGGCCCAATGAGCAGTTCTTC
>.|TRBJ2-3|TRBD1|TRBV15
CATSRDGGQAPYTDTQYF
TGTGCCACCAGCAGAGATGGCGGACAGGCACCATACACAGATACGCAGTATTTT
>.|TRBJ2-7|.|TRBV2
CASSEAPSAVYEQYF
TGTGCCAGCAGTGAAGCGCCTTCGGCGGTGTACGAGCAGTACTTC
>once|TRBJ1-4|TRBD1|TRBV6-4
CASSDSAGGSEKLFF
TGTGCCAGCAGTGACTCGGCAGGGGGCAGTGAAAAACTGTTTTTT
>.|TRBJ1-5|.|TRBV14
CASSHGRGNQPQHF
TGTGCCAGCAGCCACGGCAGAGGCAATCAGCCCCAGCATTTT
>.|TRBJ1-5|.|TRBV9
CASSVGSGSQPQHF
TGTGCCAGCAGCGTAGGTTCAGGAAGTCAGCCCCAGCATTTT
>.|TRBJ2-5|TRBD1|TRBV9
CASSAGFSTGAGETQYF
TGTGCCAGCAGCGCAGGATTTTCGACAGGGGCGGGAGAGACCCAGTACTTC
>.|TRBJ1-5|.|TRBV9
CASSPGRAGNQPQHF
TGTGCCAGCAGCCCCGGCCGGGCTGGCAATCAGCCCCAGCATTTT